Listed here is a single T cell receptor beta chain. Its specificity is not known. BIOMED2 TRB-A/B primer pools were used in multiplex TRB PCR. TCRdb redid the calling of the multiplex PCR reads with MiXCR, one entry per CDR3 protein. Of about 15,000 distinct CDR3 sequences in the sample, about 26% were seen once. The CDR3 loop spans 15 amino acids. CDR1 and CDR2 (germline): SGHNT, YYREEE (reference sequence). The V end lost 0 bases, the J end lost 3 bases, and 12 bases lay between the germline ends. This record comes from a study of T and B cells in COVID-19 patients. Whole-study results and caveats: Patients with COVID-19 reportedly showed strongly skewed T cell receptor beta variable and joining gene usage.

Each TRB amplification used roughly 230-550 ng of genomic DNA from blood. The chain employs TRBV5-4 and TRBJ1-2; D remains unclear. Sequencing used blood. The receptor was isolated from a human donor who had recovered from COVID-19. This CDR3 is CASSLVSGGDYGYTF. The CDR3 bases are TGTGCCAGCAGCTTGGTTTCGGGCGGAGACTATGGCTACACCTTC.